The 10 T cell receptor beta chains given below trace back to one sample, sequenced in a study of identical twins. TCRdb ran MiXCR on the 5' RACE reads and lists one entry per CDR3 protein. The table has approximately 220,000 distinct CDR3 sequences, roughly 9.4% seen once; the top ten hold 5% to 5.5%. Sequencing used memory (CD45RO+) T cells sorted from blood. The receptors shown here come from a woman aged 18-29 years in good health.

The rearrangement joins TRBV6-1 to TRBJ2-5; D unresolved. The CDR3 spans 14 residues. V was trimmed by 5 bases and J by 5 bases, leaving 15 bases between them. Germline loops: CDR1 MNHNS, CDR2 SASEGT. The CDR3 coding sequence is TGTGCCAGCAGTCCTCTGGGCGTCGGGGAGACCCAGTACTTC. Amino acids: CASSPLGVGETQYF.

This clonotype has a count of ten or more. The chain is built from TRBV7-2 and TRBJ2-5; no reliable D call. The CDR3 totals 14 residues. V was clipped by 3 bases and J by 2 bases, with 10 bases between them. Germline values: CDR1 SGHTA, CDR2 FQGNSA. DNA of the CDR3: TGTGCCAGCAGCTTGAGGCAGATTCAAGAGACCCAGTACTTC. It specifies CASSLRQIQETQYF. The variable domain in full, completed from reference TRBV7-2 and TRBJ2-5, reads GAGVSQSPSNKVTEKGKDVELRCDPISGHTALYWYRQSLGQGLEFLIYFQGNSAPDKSGLPSDRFSAERTGGSVSTLTIQRTQQEDSAVYLCASSLRQIQETQYFGPGTRLLVL.

The chain employs TRBV11-3 and TRBJ2-3; 9 bases are a match to TRBD1. CDR1 and CDR2 from the germline V gene are SGHNT and YENEEA. The CDR3 loop spans 15 amino acids. The V segment lost 2 bases and the J segment 4 bases; nucleotides outside the gene matches: 4. In DNA, the CDR3 is TGTGCCAGCAGCTTAAGGGGACAGGGCCCAGATACGCAGTATTTT. It translates to CASSLRGQGPDTQYF.

This clonotype was counted only a few times. This CDR3 is CASSLMSVGGGALETQYF. As DNA, the CDR3 is TGTGCCAGCAGCTTAATGTCGGTAGGGGGGGGCGCGTTAGAGACCCAGTACTTC. The chain links TRBV11-2 to TRBJ2-5, with D perhaps matching TRBD2 (7 bases). This CDR3 comprises 18 residues. Germline V lookup: CDR1 SGHAT, CDR2 FQNNGV. Trimming took off 2 bases at V and 4 bases at J, with 23 bases between the two ends. Full variable domain (rest looked up from reference TRBV11-2 and TRBJ2-5): EAGVAQSPRYKIIEKRQSVAFWCNPISGHATLYWYQQILGQGPKLLIQFQNNGVVDDSQLPKDRFSAERLKGVDSTLKIQPAKLEDSAVYLCASSLMSVGGGALETQYFGPGTRLLVL.

This clonotype was seen a few times. The chain carries TRBV5-5 and TRBJ1-5; 12 bases match TRBD1. CDR1 is SGHKS, CDR2 YYEKEE, per germline (reference sequence). This CDR3 comprises 17 residues. V lost 4 bases and J lost 1; bases outside the gene matches: 6. As DNA, the CDR3 is TGTGCCAGCAGCGGGGGACAGGGGGCGCGGAGCAATCAGCCCCAGCATTTT. Protein sequence: CASSGGQGARSNQPQHF.

This clonotype appeared many times. This chain connects TRBV7-8 to TRBJ1-1; weak D call: TRBD1 (6 bases). V gave up 5 bases and J gave up 3 bases, with 16 bases separating them. Germline V CDR1 and CDR2: SGHVS, FQNEAQ. This CDR3 region has 15 residues. As DNA, the CDR3 is TGTGCCAGCAGCCCCGTCGGGGGGCTTCACACTGAAGCTTTCTTT. Translation gives CASSPVGGLHTEAFF.

This clonotype was observed a handful of times. The chain couples TRBV4-2 to TRBJ2-6, with 9 positions matching TRBD1. After removal of 2 bases from V and 2 bases from J, the junction contained 7 bases not matched to a gene. The germline V gene encodes CDR1 LGHNA and CDR2 YNFKEQ. The CDR3 length is 18 residues. CDR3 loop: CASSQQRQGDAGANVLTF. The CDR3 DNA reads TGTGCCAGCAGCCAACAGAGACAGGGGGACGCTGGGGCCAACGTCCTGACTTTC.

The chain carries TRBV7-3 and TRBJ2-1, with D perhaps TRBD2 (5 bases). CDR1 and CDR2 (germline): SGHTA, FQGTGA. The CDR3 length is 13 residues. Trimming stripped 5 bases from V and 4 bases from J, with 9 bases between. The CDR3 is CASSQTRYNEQFF. As DNA, the CDR3 is TGTGCCAGCAGCCAAACTAGGTACAATGAGCAGTTCTTC.

The J gene is TRBJ1-1, the V gene TRBV29-1, with a possible D match to TRBD1 (6 bases). V lost 4 bases, J lost 1 base, and 13 bases lay in between. Germline-derived CDR1 and CDR2 are SQVTM and ANQGSEA. CDR3 size: 14 residues. Here the CDR3 reads CSVGPRGGNTEAFF. DNA of the CDR3: TGCAGCGTTGGGCCAAGGGGGGGGAACACTGAAGCTTTCTTT. The whole variable domain, filled in from reference TRBV29-1 and TRBJ1-1, reads SAVISQKPSRDICQRGTSLTIQCQVDSQVTMMFWYRQQPGQSLTLIATANQGSEATYESGFVIDKFPISRPNLTFSTLTVSNMSPEDSSIYLCSVGPRGGNTEAFFGQGTRLTVV.

The count of this clonotype is one. The chain links TRBV9 to TRBJ2-3; TRBD1 might be the D (5 bases). Trimming stripped 2 bases from V and 0 bases from J, with 10 bases between. This CDR3 spans 15 amino acids. Germline CDR1 SGDLS, CDR2 YYNGEE. Written as DNA, the CDR3 is TGTGCCAGCAGCGTTATAGGGGCAAGCACAGATACGCAGTATTTT. Protein: CASSVIGASTDTQYF.